This T cell receptor beta chain was sequenced for a study of cytomegalovirus exposure and HLA in healthy donors. Across the study: Among the roughly 400 genotyped donors, 65% to 85% were placed in the Caucasian-associated ancestry cluster.

Looked up from germline, CDR1 is MRHNA and CDR2 is SNTAGT. This CDR3 contains 15 residues. V was clipped by 4 bases and J by 6 bases, with 16 bases between them. Use of 60 Vbeta and 13 Jbeta primers characterized the PCR. Clones were sequenced by immunoSEQ multiplex PCR, and TCRdb holds only the in-frame ones, with some missing. The repertoire holds 150,000 to 200,000 clones, with 78% as singletons. Regarding the study as a whole: As confirmed in vitro, a few CMV-associated chains were specific for CMV antigens. Indistinguishability led to the exclusion of some V segments, TRBV6-2 and TRBV6-3 included. Later analysis demonstrated an association between a missense DCLRE1C variant and TCR beta V- and J-gene trimming.

Regarding this clone: The antigen remains unidentified.

This chain connects TRBV6-4 to TRBJ2-1, with D tentatively TRBD1 (6 bases). The TCR was taken from a woman between 45 and 60 years old in good health and CMV-seropositive. Sample: PBMCs. In nucleotides, the CDR3 is TGTGCCAGCAGTGTCCAAGGGCGAGGGGGCAATGAGCAGTTCTTC. Translation: CASSVQGRGGNEQFF.